Each of the 27 T cell receptor beta chains below was sequenced from the same sample in a study of regulatory T cells in long-lasting Graves disease. Indicated time point: newly diagnosed GD, antithyroid drugs for less than 3 months. Scientists built the TCR library using RNA that was extracted from PBMCs. The TCR beta library used iRepertoire HTBI primers with Arm-PCR amplification of CDR3. TCRdb re-called the multiplex PCR reads through MiXCR, storing one row per CDR3 protein. In the table there are about 620,000 distinct CDR3 sequences, approximately 15% of which are singletons. This sample was shared with a second study, whose subject was T cells in Graves' hyperthyroidism and ophthalmopathy.

This specimen was peripheral blood mononuclear cells (PBMCs), taken at new diagnosis, from a patient treated with antithyroid drugs. The receptors here all came from a woman aged 25-40 years with Graves disease.

This clonotype was counted between two and nine times. Germline is not matched at one junction end, which may reflect a read error. The genes are TRBV2 and TRBJ2-1, with TRBD1 matching 7 bases. In germline, CDR1 is SNHLY, CDR2 FYNNEI. The CDR3 covers 13 residues. DNA for the CDR3: TGTGCCGGTTCCAGGGGGTTTAGCCCCCTGACGTCCTTC. Translated: CAGSRGFSPLTSF.

This clonotype showed up many times. The chain is built from TRBV28 and TRBJ1-6; D remains ambiguous. With 5 bases removed from V and 9 bases from J, the gap between germline ends came to 17 bases. Germline-derived CDR1 and CDR2 are MDHEN and SYDVKM. This CDR3 spans 15 amino acids. CDR3 bases: TGTGCCAGCAGTCCCCCGGTGGGGTTCGGTTCACCCCTCCACTTT. Translating gives CASSPPVGFGSPLHF.

In its sample, this clonotype was seen many times. The chain links TRBV11-2 to TRBJ2-2, with 7 bases lining up with TRBD2. The CDR3 is 20 amino acids. V lost 1 base and J lost 4; bases outside the gene matches: 18. The germline CDR1 and CDR2 sequences are SGHAT and FQNNGV. CDR3 sequence: CASSLVRGVAGGRRTGELFF. The CDR3 bases are TGTGCCAGCAGCTTAGTAAGGGGCGTCGCGGGCGGGAGACGCACCGGGGAGCTGTTTTTT.

At least ten counts were recorded for this clonotype. J is TRBJ2-7 and V is TRBV6-2 or TRBV6-3, with D perhaps TRBD1 (6 bases). The germline gives CDR1 MNHEY, CDR2 SVGEGT. This CDR3 has 13 residues. V lost 6 bases and J lost 2, with 11 bases in between. The CDR3: CASRRQAAYEQYF. Written as DNA, the CDR3 is TGTGCCAGCAGAAGACAGGCGGCCTACGAGCAGTACTTC.

The sample holds a few counts of this clonotype. The rearrangement links TRBV19 to TRBJ2-2, with unresolved D. This CDR3 comprises 14 residues. V lost 4 bases to trimming and J lost 1 base, with 7 bases between them. Germline CDR1 LNHDA, CDR2 SQIVND (reference sequence). This CDR3 is CASSNRRNTGELFF. In DNA, the CDR3 is TGTGCCAGTAGTAATCGGCGGAACACCGGGGAGCTGTTTTTT.

In its sample, this clonotype was seen many times. The genes are TRBV6-5 and TRBJ1-1, with unresolved D. The germline V gene encodes CDR1 MNHEY and CDR2 SVGAGI. This CDR3 contains 13 residues. V dropped 4 bases and J dropped 5 bases, with 11 bases sitting between them. CDR3 amino acids: CASSSHSITEAFF. In DNA form, the CDR3 reads TGTGCCAGCAGTTCCCACAGTATAACTGAAGCTTTCTTT.

There are many counts of this clonotype. The chain recombines TRBV27 with TRBJ1-2; D is uncertain. Trimming pared 0 bases from V and 8 bases from J, leaving 10 bases between. This CDR3 has 13 residues. Germline V gene data show CDR1 as MNHEY and CDR2 as SMNVEV (reference sequence). This chain's CDR3 is CASSLSWAGGYTF. CDR3 sequence (DNA): TGTGCCAGCAGTTTATCGTGGGCCGGGGGCTACACCTTC.

This clonotype was counted a few times. The chain combines TRBV5-1 with TRBJ2-1; D might be TRBD2 (6 bases). V lost 1 base and J lost 6, with 11 bases in between. CDR3 length: 14 residues. CDR1 and CDR2 from the germline V gene are SGHRS and YFSETQ. Written as DNA, the CDR3 is TGCGCCAGCAGCTTGCGCGCGGGAATCAATGAGCAGTTCTTC. It codes for CASSLRAGINEQFF.

This clonotype was counted only a few times. The V call is TRBV27, the J call TRBJ2-3, with D tentatively TRBD1 (6 bases). The V end was cut by 5 bases, the J end by 6 bases, with 15 bases between. This CDR3 is 14 amino acids long. Germline CDR1 MNHEY, CDR2 SMNVEV (reference sequence). As DNA, the CDR3 is TGTGCCAGCAGTACCTCCCACAGGGTCGATACGCAGTATTTT. Translation gives CASSTSHRVDTQYF.

There are a few counts of this clonotype. The genes are TRBV4-2 and TRBJ2-1; 7 positions agree with TRBD2. V was clipped by 1 base and J by 2 bases; unmatched bases: 5. This CDR3 has 16 residues. Germline assignment: CDR1 LGHNA and CDR2 YNFKEQ. The CDR3 region has the DNA TGTGCCAGCAGCCAAGGCGCTAGCGGACCCTACAATGAGCAGTTCTTC. Its protein product is CASSQGASGPYNEQFF.

This clonotype was observed a handful of times. CDR3 DNA: TGTGCCAGTAGCGGACAGGCACCGAACACTGAAGCTTTCTTT. Amino acids: CASSGQAPNTEAFF. The chain couples TRBV19 to TRBJ1-1; 7 bases map to TRBD1. The CDR3 extends over 14 amino acids. J was trimmed by 1 base and V by 6 bases; bases with no gene match: 5. Germline values: CDR1 LNHDA, CDR2 SQIVND (reference sequence). The full variable domain, its missing parts supplied by reference TRBV19 and TRBJ1-1, is DGGITQSPKYLFRKEGQNVTLSCEQNLNHDAMYWYRQDPGQGLRLIYYSQIVNDFQKGDIAEGYSVSREKKESFPLTVTSAQKNPTAFYLCASSGQAPNTEAFFGQGTRLTVV.

V gene TRBV24-1 combines with J gene TRBJ2-3, with TRBD2 matching over 10 bases. Germline V CDR1 and CDR2: KGHDR, SFDVKD. This CDR3 is built from 16 residues. V shed 4 bases, J shed 2 bases, and the junction held 5 bases outside the gene matches. CDR3 region: CATSDFTSGITDTQYF. CDR3 coding DNA: TGTGCCACCAGTGACTTCACTAGCGGGATCACAGATACGCAGTATTTT.

This clonotype was found a few times. The chain carries TRBV13 and TRBJ2-1; 8 bases align to TRBD2. Trimming took 7 bases from V and 3 from J; bases not matched to a gene: 14. The CDR3 length is 17 residues. From germline, CDR1 is PRHDT and CDR2 FYEKMQ (reference sequence). CDR3 sequence: CASTSTSSGSNYNEQFF. CDR3 nucleotide sequence: TGTGCCAGCACCTCAACCTCGAGCGGGAGTAACTACAATGAGCAGTTCTTC.

The CDR3, as DNA: TGTGCCAGCTCACCACAGGGACTCGACTCCTACAATGAGCAGTTCTTC. Protein product: CASSPQGLDSYNEQFF. The chain joins TRBV18 to TRBJ2-1; maybe TRBD2 (6 bases). Trimming cost V 1 base and J 0 bases, with 10 bases left between them. CDR1 and CDR2 (germline): KGHSH, LQKENI. This CDR3 comprises 16 residues.

This clonotype has ten or more counts. The V and J genes are TRBV7-9 and TRBJ2-5; TRBD2 matches 7 bases. Germline CDR1 reads SEHNR; CDR2 reads FQNEAQ (reference sequence). The CDR3 spans 14 residues. The junction had 7 bases not matched to a gene; V was cut back by 4 bases and J by 5 bases. The CDR3 region has the DNA TGTGCCAGCAGCTCGGAACTAGCGAGGGAGACCCAGTACTTC. Amino acid sequence: CASSSELARETQYF.

There are many counts of this clonotype. The rearrangement links TRBV11-2 to TRBJ1-5; the match to TRBD1 covers 7 bases. CDR1 and CDR2 (germline): SGHAT, FQNNGV. Germline trimming cut 4 bases from V and 9 bases from J; bases unmatched to any gene: 9. The CDR3 is 14 amino acids. The CDR3 DNA reads as TGTGCCAGCAGCTCTGACAGGGATGCGGGGCCCCAGCATTTT. Amino acids: CASSSDRDAGPQHF.

This clonotype was seen more than once but under ten times. This sequence joins TRBV5-6 and TRBJ2-7; D is uncertain. This CDR3 spans 11 amino acids. Trimming shortened V by 7 bases and J by 6 bases, and 11 bases separated the two germline ends. The V gene's germline CDR1 is SGHDT and CDR2 YYEEEE. The CDR3 loop is CASEGSAEQYF. As DNA, the CDR3 is TGTGCCAGCGAAGGATCGGCCGAGCAGTACTTC.

This clonotype showed up many times. V gene TRBV29-1 combines with J gene TRBJ1-5; TRBD1 agrees at 7 bases. Germline V gene data show CDR1 as SQVTM and CDR2 as ANQGSEA. This CDR3 has 14 amino acids. With 6 bases clipped from V and 10 bases from J, the junction kept 15 bases outside the gene matches. The CDR3: CSVKATGALEPQHF. The CDR3 nucleotides are TGCAGCGTAAAAGCCACAGGGGCCTTGGAACCCCAGCATTTT. The variable domain in full, with the rest retrieved from reference TRBV29-1 and TRBJ1-5, is SAVISQKPSRDICQRGTSLTIQCQVDSQVTMMFWYRQQPGQSLTLIATANQGSEATYESGFVIDKFPISRPNLTFSTLTVSNMSPEDSSIYLCSVKATGALEPQHFGDGTRLSIL.

The chain carries TRBV6-1 and TRBJ1-6, with 7 bases that match TRBD1. J lost 6 bases, V lost 2 bases, and 10 bases had no gene match. The germline CDR1 and CDR2 sequences are MNHNS and SASEGT. The CDR3 covers 17 residues. CDR3 residues: CASSEMGWYRGNSPLHF. The CDR3 nucleotides are TGTGCCAGCAGTGAAATGGGATGGTACAGGGGTAATTCACCCCTCCACTTT.

The V call is TRBV5-1, the J call TRBJ1-4; tentatively, D is TRBD1 (5 bases). The length of the CDR3 is 15 residues. The germline V and J ends were trimmed by 4 bases and 1 base, with 11 bases remaining between them. CDR1 and CDR2 from the germline V gene are SGHRS and YFSETQ. For the CDR3, the DNA is TGCGCCAGCAGCCCCCAGGGCGGAACTAATGAAAAACTGTTTTTT. It yields the protein CASSPQGGTNEKLFF.

This clonotype has more than one count but fewer than ten. The V and J genes are TRBV12-3 or TRBV12-4 and TRBJ1-2; D not resolved. This CDR3 is built from 15 residues. Trimming cost V 5 bases and J 1 base, with 14 bases left between them. The CDR3 reads CASSLSPPNNYGYTF. CDR3 coding DNA: TGTGCCAGCAGTCTCTCCCCACCCAATAACTATGGCTACACCTTC.

This clonotype occurred a few times. The chain links TRBV20-1 to TRBJ2-1; 9 bases are shared with TRBD2. The V gene end was trimmed by 0 bases and the J gene end by 6 bases; junction bases not matched to a gene: 9. CDR1 DFQATT and CDR2 SNEGSKA come from the germline V gene (reference sequence). The CDR3 sequence is 16 residues long. The CDR3 protein is CSARDLRPTSGNEQFF. The CDR3 coding sequence is TGCAGTGCTAGAGATCTTCGCCCGACTAGCGGCAATGAGCAGTTCTTC.

At least ten counts were recorded for this clonotype. The V gene is TRBV6-1, the J gene TRBJ1-1; TRBD1 agrees at 9 bases. The CDR3 extends over 15 amino acids. Germline CDR1 is MNHNS and CDR2 is SASEGT. V shed 8 bases and J 4 bases; nucleotides not matched to a gene: 11. The CDR3, as DNA: TGTGCCAGCTCGTCGACAGGGGGGATTAGCACTGAAGCTTTCTTT. Translation: CASSSTGGISTEAFF.

A note on this clonotype: A much more abundant neighbour one base away suggests this may be a read error. The chain couples TRBV5-1 to TRBJ2-2, with 8 bases lining up with TRBD1. Losses at the gene ends were 4 bases for V and 4 bases for J; bases not matched to a gene: 6. This CDR3 has 15 residues. Germline lookup yields CDR1 SGHRS and CDR2 YFSETQ. The CDR3, as DNA: TGCGCCAGCAGCGGAACAGGGGGGAGCACCGGGGAGCTGTTTTTT. Its translation is CASSGTGGSTGELFF.

The chain links TRBV12-3 or TRBV12-4 to TRBJ2-1; the match to TRBD1 covers 7 bases. This CDR3 is built from 15 residues. V shed 3 bases, J shed 6 bases, and the junction held 8 bases outside the gene matches. CDR3 DNA: TGTGCCAGCAGTTTCCGAGGGGGCGCCGTCAATGAGCAGTTCTTC. Encoded protein: CASSFRGGAVNEQFF.

This clonotype was counted ten times or more. The chain links TRBV6-1 to TRBJ1-2; the D gene is possibly TRBD1 (5 bases). Deletions cut 6 bases from V and 7 bases from J, with 18 bases between. This CDR3 has 14 amino acids. Germline-derived CDR1 and CDR2 are MNHNS and SASEGT. The CDR3 DNA reads TGTGCCAGCAGCCCGCAGGGTCCCCTTTTTGGCTACACCTTC. It codes for CASSPQGPLFGYTF.

CDR3 sequence (DNA): TGTGCCAGCAGCCATTGGACTAGCGCCTACGAGCAGTACTTC. It encodes CASSHWTSAYEQYF. This rearrangement joins TRBV3-1 to TRBJ2-7; 9 nucleotides agree with TRBD2. Trimming at V came to 3 bases and at J to 2 bases, leaving 2 bases not matched to a gene. There are 14 residues in the CDR3. Looked up from germline, CDR1 is LGHDT and CDR2 is YNNKEL (reference sequence).